The entry below describes one TCR beta chain. The antigen this receptor binds is unknown. The cohort comprised some 680 healthy bone marrow donors. At the time of sampling, every cohort member was nominally healthy, though immune exposures that went unrecorded were likely present. The donor tested CMV seronegative, placing the donor among the 300 to 450 seronegative members of the cohort. A peripheral blood sample was collected from each donor, and TCR beta sequencing was performed on peripheral blood mononuclear cells. The Qiagen DNeasy Blood Extraction Kit was used to extract genomic DNA from the blood cell samples. These data come from a study of cytomegalovirus exposure and HLA in healthy donors (dated by TCRdb to 2016 to 2017). Turning to the overall study: An earlier analysis of some 550 of the donors reported 250 to 300 Gb of sequence data and roughly 110 million unique TCR beta sequences from about 179 million T cells. About 330 gigabases of sequencing data and around 85 million unique TCR sequences made up an early release that covered roughly 670 HLA-typed donors. Of the roughly 400 genotyped donors, less than 90% were placed in the genetic ancestry cluster associated with self-reported Caucasian donors. The study was designed to test whether signatures of past pathogen exposure could be identified by cataloging public T cell receptors. The study profiled the T cell repertoires of hundreds of subjects by immunosequencing and related them to cytomegalovirus serostatus. Besides the first cohort of approximately 710 subjects, a separate validation cohort made up of over 95 different subjects was used. The study combined high-throughput TCR immunosequencing, statistical association of individual TCRs with disease status, and machine learning to predict cytomegalovirus infection status. To study patterns of TCR occurrence, a later analysis re-analyzed previously published TCR beta repertoires from 666 donors and added high-resolution HLA genotyping. Rather than drawing on any new phenotypic data, the later analysis identified candidate immune exposures from TCR beta sequences and the way those sequences occurred across donors. In an earlier analysis of around 540 of the donors, high-throughput TCR beta sequencing was used to judge whether each TCR beta V gene segment behaved as functional or pseudogenic. Alongside the repertoire data, information on donor age, sex, ethnicity and CMV serostatus was compiled. In a later genetic analysis, genome-wide SNP genotypes for about 65% of the roughly 700 donors were used, and that subset was treated as a discovery cohort. All discovery cohort repertoires had been generated using a single sequencing platform. Both class I and class II loci were covered by HLA typing, at four-digit resolution. The number of donors typed differed by locus, with 629-630 for A, B, C, DRB1 and DQB1, more than 500 for DQA1, over 600 for DPA1, and 472 for DPB1. A handful of DR-DQ haplotypes were treated as single units for association and clustering because of strong linkage in the cohort. Among approximately 370 genotyped donors of the cohort, an average of around 250,000 unique TCR beta nucleotide sequences was sequenced per donor, of which about 20% were non-productive.

The library came from the immunoSEQ multiplex PCR assay. A mixture of 60 forward primers for TCR Vbeta segments and 13 reverse primers for TCR Jbeta segments was used in the multiplex PCR. Amplification of the CDR3 region of rearranged TCR beta genes was performed with a multiplex PCR assay on genomic DNA. On the Illumina HiSeq System, the amplified TCR beta libraries were sequenced as 87-base-pair reads. In the authors' own workflow: A later analysis tallied 75 million to 95 million unique TCR beta chains across the 650 to 750 repertoires, and approximately 9.9 million of those chains were shared by two or more donors. A nearest-neighbor algorithm error-corrected the raw reads and collapsed the reads into unique sequences, merging closely related sequences to remove PCR and sequencing errors. CDR3 sequences were aligned to IMGT reference sequences to assign V, D and J gene segments. For a sequence to be retained, a match of at least six nucleotides to both a V gene segment and a J gene segment was required. A rearrangement counted as productive if the CDR3 had no stop codons and remained in frame with V and J, and every other rearrangement counted as non-productive. CDR3 was defined according to IMGT convention as the region running from the second conserved V-encoded cysteine to the conserved J-encoded phenylalanine. Sequences without an unambiguous match to a single V gene segment were excluded from the earlier analysis of a few hundred of the donors. An earlier analysis of several hundred of the donors classified V segments as functional when productive rearrangements were above 56.7% and as segregating when the standard deviation between donors was above 5%. A statistical classification framework was built to diagnose cytomegalovirus status from the catalog of TCR beta chain sequences. In a later analysis, V and J genes were assigned by comparing TCR nucleotide sequences against IMGT/GENE-DB human TR gene sequences. A later analysis assigned CDR3 sequences and most-parsimonious VDJ recombination scenarios with the TCRdist pipeline. In a later analysis, every TCR beta chain was defined by the combination of its CDR3 amino acid sequence and its V-gene family, and reads without a unique V-gene family were dropped. In a later analysis, approximately 590 highly shared, low-generation-probability nucleotide sequences were removed to address suspected cross-contamination and a sequencing artifact. For each public chain, a later analysis derived a clonal expansion index from normalized ranks of inferred template counts within each repertoire. In a later analysis, generation probabilities were computed with a VDJ recombination model fitted to out-of-frame rearrangements, and the resulting probabilities were checked against IGoR. Hypergeometric tests were used in a later analysis to score TCR-TCR, TCR-HLA and TCR-CMV co-occurrence, with a repertoire-size bias correction applied to the TCR pairs. In a later analysis, false discovery rates were estimated by permuting HLA or CMV assignments 20 times. In a later analysis, co-occurring TCRs were grouped with DBSCAN, and TCRdist sequence similarity was added when clustering was performed within HLA-allele-positive subsets. Co-occurrence clustering excluded repertoires with fewer than 30,000 or more than 120,000 public chains, plus five with anomalous nucleotide sharing. TCRdb's version of the immuneACCESS table is confined to in-frame rearrangements and falls short of the full clone set. An unresolved V gene accounts for under half of the shortfall where checked; the remainder is of unknown origin. That table gives V, J and clone size, and the DNA gave D and trimming. The table kept for this sample lists roughly 53,000 clones. The ten top clones hold around 2.3% of the sample.

Paper-wide results and their limitations: According to the authors, the approach could potentially be generalized to other disease states and immunological phenotypes. When HLA alleles, especially DR and DQ, strongly co-occurred, attributing TCR associations to individual alleles was difficult. In a later analysis, HLA-associated TCR beta chains were found to be more clonally expanded and to have lower generation probabilities than equally common non-associated chains. Presence/absence analyses assumed roughly uniform sequencing depth across donors, an assumption that may not hold. A further reported finding was that TCR beta sequences accurately predicted the HLA-A and HLA-B alleles for most subjects in the first cohort. While some public TCRs were present in many individuals, most TCR sequences turned up only very rarely across donors. Compared with the approximately 720-donor mean, donors in an Asian-associated ancestry cluster had fewer N-insertions in productive TCRs, according to a later genetic analysis. The only immune exposure information available for the cohort was CMV serostatus. In a later analysis, several top co-occurrence clusters were reported to appear linked to parvovirus B19, influenza, CMV and Epstein-Barr virus. In both the original and validation cohorts, the classifier was reported to diagnose cytomegalovirus status with high specificity and sensitivity. Some IMGT-functional V segments, including TRBV6-2 and TRBV6-3, could not be distinguished by the 87-base-pair reads and were therefore excluded. The study listed 150 to 200 TCR beta chains as associated with cytomegalovirus. In an earlier analysis of roughly 500 of the donors, most TCR beta V segments appeared in productive rearrangements about 87% or about 30% of the time, broadly matching IMGT annotations. Because HLA typing was unavailable for some donors at each locus, only the typed subset was used in association tests. The earlier analysis of some 560 of the donors excluded 15 to 20 rarely observed V segments, including chromosome 9 orphons, because counts were too low. A later analysis found that TCR association rates varied across HLA loci, with DRB1 alleles showing the most associated TCRs and HLA-C alleles the fewest. A later analysis associated about 18,000 TCR beta sequences with specific HLA alleles at a false discovery rate of 0.05. A cluster of highly shared sequence variants was judged likely to represent a technical artifact of the sequencing pipeline. In a later analysis, most CMV-associated TCR beta chains were found to appear HLA-restricted, with HLA associations seemingly driven largely by CMV exposure. The cohort was sequenced for TCR beta chains only, and without alpha or paired-chain data the features that could be detected were limited. Correlated functional status among segregating V segments might be attributable to linkage disequilibrium, but an unknown experimental factor could not be ruled out. V-gene and J-gene trimming of TCR beta chains was associated with a missense DCLRE1C variant in a later genetic analysis, and the association was replicated in an independent cohort. A few of the identified cytomegalovirus-associated TCR beta chains were confirmed in vitro to be specific for cytomegalovirus antigens.

The V end loses 3 bases and the J end loses 0 bases, and a stretch of 15 bases separates them. Taken from cysteine to phenylalanine, the CDR3 has 18 residues. The only DNA kept is the CDR3, 54 bases in frame from the first base. CDR1 and CDR2 are drawn from the germline V gene: SGHVS, FQNEAQ. Specimen: PBMCs. The receptor comes from a female donor in good health and CMV-seronegative. The chain is made from TRBV7-8 and TRBJ1-6; too little of a D gene remains to name it. Here is the DNA: TGTGCCAGCAGCTTCAACAGTCTATTTAGCTCCTATAATTCACCCCTCCACTTT. Translated, this is CASSFNSLFSSYNSPLHF.